A selection of T cell receptor beta chains follows, all from one sample in a study of cytomegalovirus exposure and HLA in healthy donors. TCRdb's copy holds only in-frame clones and misses some; the assay was immunoSEQ multiplex PCR. The data contain around 150,000 clones, over 60% of them seen just once; the ten biggest clones take up 1.5% to 2%. The sequenced material came from PBMCs. The receptors stem from a man aged 40-49 years in good health and CMV-seronegative. Each CDR3 is given with its conserved first and last residue. D genes are given only for firm matches. The size entry is marked missing in some rows and otherwise reads once, few, many or a size class.

>TRBV19|TRBJ2-5|TRBD2|-
TGTGCCAGTAGTATAGATCGAACTAGCGGCCACCAAGAGACCCAGTACTTC
CASSIDRTSGHQETQYF
>TRBV30|TRBJ2-3|TRBD2|-
TGTGCCTGGAGTGCGACTAGCGCAAATACGCAGTATTTT
CAWSATSANTQYF
>TRBV7-6|TRBJ2-3|TRBD2|-
TGTGCCAGCAAGGGGCGGGAGGGCCTTACAGATACGCAGTATTTT
CASKGREGLTDTQYF
>TRBV28|TRBJ1-6|-|once
TGTGCCAGCAGTGCCGGGGGGGCTTCCCTTAATTCACCCCTCCACTTT
CASSAGGASLNSPLHF
>TRBV7-8|TRBJ1-2|TRBD1|-
TGTGCCAGCAGCTCGGGGGAGACAGGGAGCTATGGCTACACCTTC
CASSSGETGSYGYTF
>TRBV10-3|TRBJ1-6|-|-
TGTGCCATCAGTGAGTCGATCGGTCTGGGGGGATGTAATTCACCCCTCCACTTT
CAISESIGLGGCNSPLHF
>TRBV2|TRBJ2-4|-|-
TGTGCCCTGGCGGGGATAGCCAAAAACAGTCAGTACTTC
CALAGIAKNSQYF
>TRBV11-2|TRBJ2-3|TRBD1|-
TGTGCCAGCAGCTTATCGGACAGGGGGATCACAGATACGCAGTATTTT
CASSLSDRGITDTQYF
>TRBV7-9|TRBJ2-7|-|-
TGTGCCAGCAGCTTAGGCGATCACGCCTACGAGCAGTACTTC
CASSLGDHAYEQYF
>TRBV29-1|TRBJ2-5|-|-
TGCAGCGTTGAGGAAACTGCCGGGAGGACCCAGTACTTC
CSVEETAGRTQYF
>TRBV19|TRBJ1-2|TRBD1|-
TGTGCCACTCACCGGGACAGGGACTTCTATGGCTACACCTTC
CATHRDRDFYGYTF
>TRBV13|TRBJ2-2|TRBD1|-
TGTGCCAGCAGCCGCCGGGACAGGGGGAACACCGGGGAGCTGTTTTTT
CASSRRDRGNTGELFF
>TRBV30|TRBJ1-5|-|few
TGTGCCTGGAGTGTGGAGGTATCCAATCAGCCCCAGCATTTT
CAWSVEVSNQPQHF
>TRBV4-2|TRBJ2-7|TRBD2|few
TGTGCCAGCAGCCAAGTCGCGGGAGGGAGACACGAGCAGTACTTC
CASSQVAGGRHEQYF
>TRBV5-1|TRBJ1-1|TRBD1|-
TGCGCCAGCAGCCCCCGACAGGGTCGCACTGAAGCTTTCTTT
CASSPRQGRTEAFF
>TRBV29-1|TRBJ2-1|-|-
TGCAGCGTGGGAGAATTTTACAATGAGCAGTTCTTC
CSVGEFYNEQFF
>TRBV14|TRBJ1-5|-|-
TGTGCCAGCAGCCAAGAAGATATGAGGGGGGGCGGAGGTCAGCCCCAGCATTTT
CASSQEDMRGGGGQPQHF
>TRBV6-5|TRBJ2-3|-|-
TGTGCCCGAAAGGAACAGGAGCCTAGCACAGATACGCAGTATTTT
CARKEQEPSTDTQYF
>TRBV28|TRBJ2-7|-|-
TGTGCCAGCAGTTTCCGGGGGAACTCCTACGAGCAGTACTTC
CASSFRGNSYEQYF
>TRBV7-8|TRBJ2-7|TRBD2|-
TGTGCCAGCGGAGGTTTTGGACTAGCGGGCCCCTCCTACGAGCAGTACTTC
CASGGFGLAGPSYEQYF
>TRBV30|TRBJ1-6|-|-
TGTGCCTGGAGGACAGGTCCAACTTCACCCCTCCACTTT
CAWRTGPTSPLHF
>TRBV21-1|TRBJ2-7|-|-
TGTGCCAGCCTCAGGGAGAGGGGGAATCTCTACGAGCAGTACTTC
CASLRERGNLYEQYF
>TRBV28|TRBJ1-5|TRBD1|-
TGTGCCAGCAACCCGCCCTTCGACAGGGTAGAGCAGCCCCAGCATTTT
CASNPPFDRVEQPQHF
>TRBV5-1|TRBJ1-1|-|-
TGCGCCAGCAGCGGAACCGGGACATTTGGTGAAGCTTTCTTT
CASSGTGTFGEAFF